Each of the 7 T cell receptor beta chains below was sequenced from the same sample in a study of cytomegalovirus exposure and HLA in healthy donors (dated by TCRdb to the late 2010s). Receptors were amplified or captured by the immunoSEQ multiplex PCR assay. TCRdb took over this immuneACCESS table, retaining in-frame rearrangements with V and J assigned. Such tables are incomplete; in checked studies, under half of the missing clones stem from an unresolved V gene, and the remainder is unexplained. The sample table shows about 170,000 clones, and 86% are seen once. The ten largest clones capture 2% to 3% of the sample. What was sequenced was PBMCs. The receptors were gathered from a man younger than 35 in good health and CMV-seropositive.

The chain carries TRBV6-5 and TRBJ1-2; 7 positions match TRBD1. The CDR3 spans 14 residues. Trimming took 3 bases from V and 7 from J; bases not matched to a gene: 8. Germline V gene sequence: CDR1 MNHEY, CDR2 SVGAGI. The CDR3 nucleotides are TGTGCCAGCAGTTATTTCACAGGGGACGGTGGCTACACCTTC. Protein: CASSYFTGDGGYTF.

This clone was seen once. This chain links TRBV29-1 with TRBJ2-7, with 7 bases that match TRBD1. The CDR3 runs 15 residues. The J segment lost 0 bases and the V segment lost 5 bases, leaving 10 bases of the junction unmatched. The germline V gene encodes CDR1 SQVTM and CDR2 ANQGSEA. Here the CDR3 DNA reads TGCAGCGTTATACCGGGACAGACAGCCTCCTACGAGCAGTACTTC. Amino acid sequence: CSVIPGQTASYEQYF.

The chain combines TRBV6-5 with TRBJ1-1, with 9 nucleotides matching TRBD1. The germline gives CDR1 MNHEY, CDR2 SVGAGI. The CDR3 is made up of 14 amino acids. V trimming: 5 bases; J trimming: 4 bases; junction bases outside the gene matches: 5. The CDR3 spells CASSPQGASTEAFF. CDR3 in DNA: TGTGCCAGCAGTCCACAGGGGGCTAGCACTGAAGCTTTCTTT.

This clone was detected only a few times. The chain employs TRBV7-9 and TRBJ1-3; 7 positions match TRBD1. Trimming took 5 bases from V and 3 from J; bases not matched to a gene: 4. Germline CDR1 and CDR2: SEHNR and FQNEAQ (reference sequence). This CDR3 contains 14 residues. The CDR3 DNA follows: TGTGCCAGCAGCCAGGGACAGCGTGGAAACACCATATATTTT. Translation gives CASSQGQRGNTIYF.

This chain connects TRBV2 to TRBJ2-3, with TRBD2 matching 8 bases. The CDR3 covers 18 residues. V was clipped by 6 bases and J by 0 bases; unmatched bases: 14. CDR1 is SNHLY, CDR2 FYNNEI, per germline. CDR3 amino acids: CASRVAGGQPSSTDTQYF. For the CDR3, the DNA is TGTGCCAGCAGGGTCGCGGGGGGCCAACCCTCTAGCACAGATACGCAGTATTTT.

This chain uses TRBV18 with TRBJ2-7; possibly TRBD1 for D (6 bases). The length of the CDR3 is 14 residues. Germline values: CDR1 KGHSH, CDR2 LQKENI. Trimming took off 5 bases at V and 5 bases at J, with 16 bases between the two ends. The DNA of the CDR3 is TGTGCCAGCTCAATACAGGGCGTAGAAAACGAGCAGTACTTC. Translated, it gives CASSIQGVENEQYF.

V is TRBV28 and J is TRBJ2-1; unclear D gene. CDR3 length equals 15 residues. The V and J ends lost 7 bases and 2 bases respectively, with 15 bases between them. Germline V CDR1 and CDR2: MDHEN, SYDVKM. CDR3 nucleotide sequence: TGTGCCAGCACCAAACTCCCACGCACCTACAATGAGCAGTTCTTC. Translated: CASTKLPRTYNEQFF. The full variable domain, completed using reference TRBV28 and TRBJ2-1, is DVKVTQSSRYLVKRTGEKVFLECVQDMDHENMFWYRQDPGLGLRLIYFSYDVKMKEKGDIPEGYSVSREKKERFSLILESASTNQTSMYLCASTKLPRTYNEQFFGPGTRLTVL.